Presented here are 7 T cell receptor beta chains from one specimen sequenced in a study of cytomegalovirus exposure and HLA in healthy donors. PCR amplification relied on 60 Vbeta primers (plus 13 Jbeta primers). Sequenced by immunoSEQ multiplex PCR; TCRdb stores in-frame clones only, minus some. The sample contains approximately 210,000 clones, 70% to 80% of which appear only once. The material sequenced was PBMCs. The receptors derive from a male donor in good health and CMV-seropositive.

The chain couples TRBV4-3 to TRBJ1-2; tentatively, D is TRBD1 (5 bases). Germline CDR1 and CDR2: LGHNA and YSLEER. The CDR3 spans 15 residues. V was cut by 0 bases and J by 2 bases, with 10 bases left in between. The CDR3 DNA reads TGCGCCAGCAGCCAAGAATCAGGGATAAACTATGGCTACACCTTC. It encodes CASSQESGINYGYTF.

V and J are TRBV5-1 and TRBJ1-1; the match to TRBD1 covers 7 bases. The V segment lost 4 bases and the J segment 1 base; nucleotides outside the gene matches: 7. This CDR3 has 15 amino acids. CDR1 and CDR2 (germline): SGHRS, YFSETQ. The CDR3 loop reads CASSKNRDRNTEAFF. The DNA of the CDR3 is TGCGCCAGCAGCAAAAACCGGGACAGGAACACTGAAGCTTTCTTT.

The chain employs TRBV5-6 and TRBJ1-4, with TRBD1 matching over 10 bases. The CDR3 covers 15 residues. Germline trimming cut 4 bases from V and 7 bases from J; bases unmatched to any gene: 7. Germline V CDR1 and CDR2: SGHDT, YYEEEE. The CDR3 loop is CASSIRQGAVEKLFF. The CDR3 DNA reads as TGTGCCAGCAGCATAAGACAGGGGGCGGTTGAAAAACTGTTTTTT.

This clone was found a few times. The CDR3 loop is CASSMKGAANTEAFF. CDR3 sequence (DNA): TGTGCCAGTAGTATGAAGGGGGCCGCGAACACTGAAGCTTTCTTT. The chain couples TRBV19 to TRBJ1-1, with 7 bases matching TRBD1. The CDR3 is 15 residues long. Germline V gene sequence: CDR1 LNHDA, CDR2 SQIVND (reference sequence). Trimming removed 3 bases from V and 1 base from J; junction bases left unmatched: 5.

The rearrangement uses TRBV19 and TRBJ2-3, with 11 nucleotides matching TRBD2. This CDR3 has 19 amino acids. Per germline, CDR1 LNHDA and CDR2 SQIVND (reference sequence). Trimming cost V 10 bases and J 5 bases; bases outside gene matches: 23. CDR3 sequence: CANSPNSSGRNAPLDTQYF. DNA of the CDR3: TGTGCCAACAGCCCGAACTCTAGCGGGAGGAATGCCCCATTAGATACGCAGTATTTT.

This clone turned up a few times. This chain joins TRBV11-2 and TRBJ1-1, with unresolved D. Trimming stripped 0 bases from V and 10 bases from J, with 12 bases between. CDR1 and CDR2 from the germline V gene are SGHAT and FQNNGV. This CDR3 comprises 13 residues. The CDR3, as DNA: TGTGCCAGCAGCTTAGATATCGGGATCGGAGCTTTCTTT. Protein sequence: CASSLDIGIGAFF. Complete variable domain (other parts from reference TRBV11-2 and TRBJ1-1): EAGVAQSPRYKIIEKRQSVAFWCNPISGHATLYWYQQILGQGPKLLIQFQNNGVVDDSQLPKDRFSAERLKGVDSTLKIQPAKLEDSAVYLCASSLDIGIGAFFGQGTRLTVV.

CDR3 protein: CASTGYGTGNEKLFF. Here the CDR3 DNA reads TGCGCCAGCACCGGATACGGGACAGGGAATGAAAAACTGTTTTTT. V is TRBV5-1 and J is TRBJ1-4; 9 positions match TRBD1. Germline values: CDR1 SGHRS, CDR2 YFSETQ. This CDR3 contains 15 residues. Unmatched junction bases numbered 8, after V lost 6 bases and J lost 5 bases.